A selection of T cell receptor beta chains follows, all from one sample in a study of blood T cell repertoires in COVID-19. Data came from immunoSEQ multiplex PCR; TCRdb stores just in-frame clones and leaves some out. Found here are a few hundred thousand clones, roughly 88% of them singletons; the top ten hold 1.9%. Sequencing was performed on PBMCs or T cells enriched from blood (not recorded which). The receptors derive from a woman aged 45-59 years who had recovered from COVID-19. The CDR3 runs from the conserved cysteine through the conserved F or W. Fields, in order: V gene, D gene, J gene, clone size, CDR3 protein, CDR3 DNA. The D gene is left open where the match is weak. Expanded clones are given a class, and other clones once, few, many or no size at all.

V gene: TRBV5-1; D gene: .; J gene: TRBJ2-7; clone size: .; CDR3 protein: CASQPVGGWGEQYF; CDR3 DNA: TGCGCCAGCCAGCCCGTAGGGGGATGGGGGGAGCAGTACTTC
V gene: TRBV2; D gene: .; J gene: TRBJ2-1; clone size: .; CDR3 protein: CASRRTTYNEQFF; CDR3 DNA: TGTGCCAGCAGGAGGACTACCTACAATGAGCAGTTCTTC
V gene: TRBV18; D gene: .; J gene: TRBJ1-4; clone size: .; CDR3 protein: CASSPPSNRINEKLFF; CDR3 DNA: TGTGCCAGCTCACCACCATCAAACAGGATTAATGAAAAACTGTTTTTT
V gene: TRBV24-1; D gene: .; J gene: TRBJ2-2; clone size: .; CDR3 protein: CATSDENRLASGELFF; CDR3 DNA: TGTGCCACCAGTGATGAAAACAGGTTAGCTTCAGGGGAGCTGTTTTTT
V gene: TRBV27; D gene: TRBD1; J gene: TRBJ1-2; clone size: few; CDR3 protein: CASSGKGAERNNYGYTF; CDR3 DNA: TGTGCCAGCAGTGGAAAGGGGGCAGAGAGGAATAACTATGGCTACACCTTC
V gene: TRBV2; D gene: .; J gene: TRBJ1-1; clone size: .; CDR3 protein: CASTMGYQGTEAFF; CDR3 DNA: TGTGCCAGCACCATGGGGTACCAGGGGACTGAAGCTTTCTTT
V gene: TRBV28; D gene: .; J gene: TRBJ2-7; clone size: .; CDR3 protein: CASSLEGSYEQYF; CDR3 DNA: TGTGCCAGCAGTTTAGAGGGATCCTACGAGCAGTACTTC
V gene: TRBV2; D gene: TRBD1; J gene: TRBJ1-5; clone size: .; CDR3 protein: CASSFRTGGGNQPQHF; CDR3 DNA: TGTGCCAGCAGCTTCCGGACAGGGGGGGGCAATCAGCCCCAGCATTTT
V gene: TRBV7-9; D gene: TRBD1; J gene: TRBJ1-1; clone size: .; CDR3 protein: CASSGQGDTEAFF; CDR3 DNA: TGTGCCAGCAGCGGACAGGGAGACACTGAAGCTTTCTTT
V gene: TRBV27; D gene: TRBD1; J gene: TRBJ2-5; clone size: once; CDR3 protein: CASSGSGTGGWRETQYF; CDR3 DNA: TGTGCCAGCAGTGGATCCGGGACAGGGGGTTGGAGAGAGACCCAGTACTTC
V gene: TRBV7-6; D gene: .; J gene: TRBJ1-5; clone size: once; CDR3 protein: CASSSNRDQPQHF; CDR3 DNA: TGTGCCAGCAGCTCGAACAGGGACCAGCCCCAGCATTTT
V gene: TRBV18; D gene: .; J gene: TRBJ1-3; clone size: once; CDR3 protein: CASSPWQGETGNTIYF; CDR3 DNA: TGTGCCAGCTCACCATGGCAGGGCGAAACCGGAAACACCATATATTTT
V gene: TRBV4-1; D gene: TRBD2; J gene: TRBJ2-2; clone size: .; CDR3 protein: CASSQGSLAGTIGELFF; CDR3 DNA: TGCGCCAGCAGCCAAGGGAGTCTAGCGGGAACGATCGGGGAGCTGTTTTTT
V gene: TRBV7-6; D gene: TRBD2; J gene: TRBJ2-7; clone size: .; CDR3 protein: CASSLGLAGYYEQYF; CDR3 DNA: TGTGCCAGCAGCTTGGGACTAGCGGGGTACTACGAGCAGTACTTC
V gene: TRBV27; D gene: TRBD2; J gene: TRBJ2-1; clone size: .; CDR3 protein: CASRHRRLAGENNEQFF; CDR3 DNA: TGTGCCAGCAGGCACCGACGACTAGCGGGAGAAAACAATGAGCAGTTCTTC
V gene: TRBV5-1; D gene: TRBD2; J gene: TRBJ2-2; clone size: .; CDR3 protein: CASSWAGGSGTGELFF; CDR3 DNA: TGCGCCAGCAGCTGGGCGGGCGGGAGCGGAACCGGGGAGCTGTTTTTT
V gene: TRBV12-2; D gene: .; J gene: TRBJ2-1; clone size: .; CDR3 protein: CASRLARGGRCYEQFF; CDR3 DNA: TGTGCAAGTCGCTTAGCGCGAGGCGGGAGGTGCTATGAGCAGTTCTTC
V gene: TRBV7-3; D gene: TRBD1; J gene: TRBJ1-6; clone size: .; CDR3 protein: CASSLTGVGSPLHF; CDR3 DNA: TGTGCCAGCAGCCTGACAGGGGTTGGTTCACCCCTCCACTTT
V gene: TRBV6-5; D gene: TRBD1; J gene: TRBJ1-2; clone size: .; CDR3 protein: CASSLAGQGISGYTF; CDR3 DNA: TGTGCCAGCAGTCTTGCGGGACAGGGAATTAGTGGCTACACCTTC
V gene: TRBV19; D gene: .; J gene: TRBJ2-1; clone size: .; CDR3 protein: CASTPWAGAEQFF; CDR3 DNA: TGTGCCAGTACCCCCTGGGCGGGCGCTGAGCAGTTCTTC
V gene: TRBV2; D gene: TRBD2; J gene: TRBJ2-3; clone size: .; CDR3 protein: CASSEPAGGRTDTQYF; CDR3 DNA: TGTGCCAGCAGTGAACCAGCGGGAGGTCGCACAGATACGCAGTATTTT
V gene: TRBV3-1/TRBV3-2; D gene: .; J gene: TRBJ2-1; clone size: .; CDR3 protein: CASSRPGIPNEQFF; CDR3 DNA: TGTGCCAGCAGCCGCCCCGGGATTCCAAATGAGCAGTTCTTC